The 27 T cell receptor beta chains in this list originate from one sample, sequenced in a study of blood T cells in healthy people across ages. Primed by a sample-barcoded 5' primer and a J-beta primer mix, a second PCR proceeded for about 7 to 12 cycles. TCRdb reprocessed the 5' RACE reads via MiXCR and lists one record per CDR3 protein. The table records around 870,000 distinct CDR3 sequences, about 30% of them present only once. The sequenced sample consisted of blood. The receptors were gathered from a woman older than 75 in good health.

This clonotype was counted ten times or more. The chain links TRBV5-1 to TRBJ1-2; the D gene is possibly TRBD1 (5 bases). In germline, CDR1 is SGHRS, CDR2 YFSETQ. The CDR3 contains 13 residues. Between the trimmed V and J ends, which lost 2 bases and 4 bases, there was a span of 9 bases. CDR3 residues: CASSFEGLYGYTF. The CDR3, as DNA: TGCGCCAGCAGCTTCGAGGGGCTCTATGGCTACACCTTC.

Remarks on this clonotype: One end of the junction varies from germline; a read error may be responsible. The rearrangement joins TRBV7-6 to TRBJ2-3, with D uncertain. Germline V gives CDR1 SGHVS, CDR2 FNYEAQ. This CDR3 has 15 amino acids. CDR3 nucleotides: TGTGCCGGCAGCTTAGGGCAGGTCTTATCAGATACGCAGTATTTT. Amino acid sequence: CAGSLGQVLSDTQYF. The complete variable domain, with remaining parts taken from reference TRBV7-6 and TRBJ2-3, reads GAGVSQSPRYKVTKRGQDVALRCDPISGHVSLYWYRQALGQGPEFLTYFNYEAQQDKSGLPNDRFSAERPEGSISTLTIQRTEQRDSAMYRCAGSLGQVLSDTQYFGPGTRLTVL.

This clonotype was seen repeatedly, ten times or more. J is TRBJ2-2 and V is TRBV6-2 or TRBV6-3, with D uncertain. CDR1 and CDR2 (germline): MNHEY, SVGEGT. Trimming left V 1 base short and J 5 bases short, with 8 bases between. This CDR3 contains 14 residues. This CDR3 is CASSYWFLTGELFF. The CDR3 DNA follows: TGTGCCAGCAGTTACTGGTTTCTAACCGGGGAGCTGTTTTTT.

This chain joins TRBV18 and TRBJ2-1; D not resolved. CDR1 and CDR2 (germline): KGHSH, LQKENI. The CDR3 runs 15 residues. With 6 bases removed from V and 2 bases from J, the gap between germline ends came to 14 bases. The CDR3 DNA follows: TGTGCCAGCTCTCTTGGTTCTCTTACCTACAATGAGCAGTTCTTC. Its protein is CASSLGSLTYNEQFF.

There are many counts of this clonotype. The rearrangement links TRBV10-3 to TRBJ2-7; TRBD2 matches at 10 bases. The CDR3 covers 13 residues. The germline V gene encodes CDR1 ENHRY and CDR2 SYGVKD. V dropped 8 bases and J dropped 5; count of bases not matched to a gene: 6. The CDR3 reads CAISRLAGDEQYF. The CDR3 bases are TGTGCCATCTCTAGGCTAGCGGGGGACGAGCAGTACTTC.

This chain connects TRBV24-1 to TRBJ1-2; D gene uncertain. V lost 5 bases and J lost 3, with 6 bases in between. CDR1 KGHDR and CDR2 SFDVKD come from the germline V gene. CDR3 length: 12 amino acids. In nucleotides, the CDR3 is TGTGCCACCAGTGCGGGCGACTATGGCTACACCTTC. Translated, it gives CATSAGDYGYTF.

The genes are TRBV6-6 and TRBJ2-5, with TRBD1 identical over 10 bases. Unmatched junction bases numbered 7, after V lost 6 bases and J lost 9 bases. CDR1 and CDR2 from the germline V gene are MNHNY and SVGAGI (reference sequence). This CDR3 region has 13 residues. The CDR3 sequence is CASRPGTGVPQYF. The CDR3, as DNA: TGTGCCAGCAGACCCGGGACAGGGGTTCCCCAGTACTTC.

This chain joins TRBV12-3 or TRBV12-4 and TRBJ2-3, with D unclear. V lost 6 bases and J lost 4, with 14 bases in between. This CDR3 region has 14 residues. The CDR3 sequence: CASRASLAADTQYF. The CDR3 DNA reads TGTGCCAGCAGAGCCTCGTTGGCGGCAGATACGCAGTATTTT.

Remarks on this clonotype: A much larger clone sits a single nucleotide away, making a read error possible. The chain uses TRBV7-9 and TRBJ1-2; maybe TRBD1 (6 bases). CDR1 and CDR2 from the germline V gene are SEHNR and FQNEAQ (reference sequence). This CDR3 spans 15 amino acids. Here the CDR3 reads CASSGGSTPNYSYTF. For the CDR3, the DNA is TGTGCCAGCAGCGGGGGCTCAACCCCTAACTATAGCTACACCTTC. Looking up the rest from reference TRBV7-9 and TRBJ1-2 gives the full variable domain: DTGVSQNPRHKITKRGQNVTFRCDPISEHNRLYWYRQTLGQGPEFLTYFQNEAQLEKSRLLSDRFSAERPKGSFSTLEIQRTEQGDSAMYLCASSGGSTPNYSYTFGSGTRLTVV.

The table lists this clonotype with a few counts. This may stem from a read error, because a much larger clone lies one nucleotide away. The chain recombines TRBV6-2 or TRBV6-3 with TRBJ2-1; 11 nucleotides align to TRBD2. This CDR3 is 16 amino acids long. Looked up from germline, CDR1 is MNHEY and CDR2 is SVGEGT. CDR3 DNA sequence: TGTGCCAGCAGTTCATCTAGCGGGGGGTCCTACAGTGAGCAGTTCTTC. It encodes CASSSSSGGSYSEQFF.

This clonotype was found many times. The chain is built from TRBV29-1 and TRBJ1-2; 11 nucleotides agree with TRBD1. V dropped 5 bases and J dropped 1; count of bases not matched to a gene: 6. Germline V gene lookup returns CDR1 SQVTM and CDR2 ANQGSEA. This CDR3 region has 15 residues. Here the CDR3 reads CSVSGQGADNYGYTF. The CDR3 nucleotides are TGCAGCGTTTCCGGACAGGGGGCAGATAACTATGGCTACACCTTC. The full variable domain, rest sourced from reference TRBV29-1 and TRBJ1-2, is SAVISQKPSRDICQRGTSLTIQCQVDSQVTMMFWYRQQPGQSLTLIATANQGSEATYESGFVIDKFPISRPNLTFSTLTVSNMSPEDSSIYLCSVSGQGADNYGYTFGSGTRLTVV.

The CDR3 here is CASSLRQVRIVGTEAFF. In nucleotides, the CDR3 is TGTGCCAGCAGTTTACGGCAGGTCAGAATTGTGGGCACTGAAGCTTTCTTT. V is TRBV28 and J is TRBJ1-1; unclear D gene. The V gene's germline CDR1 is MDHEN and CDR2 SYDVKM. V was trimmed by 2 bases and J by 4 bases, leaving 20 bases between them. The CDR3 covers 17 residues. Drawing the rest from reference TRBV28 and TRBJ1-1, the complete variable domain is DVKVTQSSRYLVKRTGEKVFLECVQDMDHENMFWYRQDPGLGLRLIYFSYDVKMKEKGDIPEGYSVSREKKERFSLILESASTNQTSMYLCASSLRQVRIVGTEAFFGQGTRLTVV.

In regard to this clonotype: Since a much larger clone is just one base distant, this may be a read error. The V and J genes are TRBV25-1 and TRBJ1-1, with a weak D call TRBD1 (5 bases). The CDR3 spans 15 residues. V was trimmed by 3 bases and J by 6 bases, leaving 17 bases between them. The germline gives CDR1 MGHDK, CDR2 SYGVNS. In DNA, the CDR3 is TGTGCCAGCAGTGACAGGTCAGGGCTGTACGCTGAAGCTTTCTTT. Translation: CASSDRSGLYAEAFF.

This clonotype was seen many times. The chain recombines TRBV7-9 with TRBJ1-5, with D possibly TRBD1 on 5 matching bases. CDR3 length: 16 residues. Trimming took off 1 base at V and 1 base at J, with 11 bases between the two ends. From germline, CDR1 is SEHNR and CDR2 FQNEAQ (reference sequence). CDR3 sequence (DNA): TGTGCCAGCAGCTTAGTTTCAGGGAAGAGCAATCAGCCCCAGCATTTT. Protein sequence: CASSLVSGKSNQPQHF.

This clonotype was seen repeatedly, ten times or more. V and J are TRBV20-1 and TRBJ2-3, with D possibly matching TRBD1 (5 bases). Germline CDR1 is DFQATT and CDR2 is SNEGSKA (reference sequence). V was trimmed by 0 bases and J by 3 bases, leaving 16 bases between them. The CDR3 loop spans 16 amino acids. CDR3: CSARDRVGLGTDTQYF. CDR3 nucleotide sequence: TGCAGTGCTAGAGATCGGGTGGGGCTGGGGACAGATACGCAGTATTTT.

In its sample, this clonotype was seen many times. CDR3 region: CASGPRGTGGLNEQFF. CDR3 DNA: TGTGCCAGCGGTCCGCGTGGGACAGGGGGCTTGAATGAGCAGTTCTTC. The chain links TRBV11-3 to TRBJ2-1; 12 bases are a match to TRBD1. Germline loops: CDR1 SGHNT, CDR2 YENEEA. Trimming took 8 bases from V and 7 from J; bases not matched to a gene: 12. The length of the CDR3 is 16 residues. The whole variable domain, filled in from reference TRBV11-3 and TRBJ2-1, reads EAGVVQSPRYKIIEKKQPVAFWCNPISGHNTLYWYLQNLGQGPELLIRYENEEAVDDSQLPKDRFSAERLKGVDSTLKIQPAELGDSAVYLCASGPRGTGGLNEQFFGPGTRLTVL.

This clonotype was recorded many times. The chain joins TRBV7-8 to TRBJ2-5, with D tentatively TRBD2 (5 bases). V was clipped by 9 bases and J by 5 bases, with 10 bases between them. The CDR3 loop spans 11 amino acids. Germline CDR1 reads SGHVS; CDR2 reads FQNEAQ. The CDR3 sequence: CASSGWETQYF. The CDR3 DNA reads as TGTGCCAGTTCGGGGTGGGAGACCCAGTACTTC.

V usage is TRBV10-3 and J usage is TRBJ2-7; D is uncertain. V gave up 9 bases and J gave up 1 base, with 10 bases separating them. Germline V gives CDR1 ENHRY, CDR2 SYGVKD. This CDR3 contains 12 residues. The CDR3 nucleotides are TGTGCCATGAGGACGGATTCCTACGAGCAGTACTTC. Translated, it gives CAMRTDSYEQYF.

The DNA for the CDR3 is TGTGCCAGCAGCTTAGTTGGTAGCGGGAGGCCGGGGAGCACAGATACGCAGTATTTT. Translating it yields CASSLVGSGRPGSTDTQYF. The chain has TRBV7-2 and TRBJ2-3, with 10 bases identical to TRBD2. Looked up from germline, CDR1 is SGHTA and CDR2 is FQGNSA. CDR3 length equals 19 residues. Unmatched junction bases numbered 10, after V lost 1 base and J lost 0 bases. Filled out from reference TRBV7-2 and TRBJ2-3, the complete variable domain reads GAGVSQSPSNKVTEKGKDVELRCDPISGHTALYWYRQSLGQGLEFLIYFQGNSAPDKSGLPSDRFSAERTGGSVSTLTIQRTQQEDSAVYLCASSLVGSGRPGSTDTQYFGPGTRLTVL.

This clonotype is labeled as medium-sized. V is TRBV18 and J is TRBJ2-1; no clear D. Germline V gene lookup returns CDR1 KGHSH and CDR2 LQKENI. Trimming removed 4 bases at V and 5 bases at J, with 3 bases between. The CDR3 runs to 11 residues. The CDR3 region has the DNA TGTGCCAGCTCACAAAACAATGAGCAGTTCTTC. It translates to CASSQNNEQFF.

For this clonotype: Compared with germline, one end of the junction differs, possibly owing to a read error. The J gene is TRBJ2-1, the V gene TRBV20-1, with TRBD2 matching over 7 bases. This CDR3 has 14 residues. Per the germline V gene, CDR1 is DFQATT and CDR2 is SNEGSKA (reference sequence). This CDR3 reads CSATGGSSYNERFF. CDR3 in DNA: TGCAGTGCTACCGGGGGGAGCTCCTACAATGAGCGGTTCTTC.

This chain connects TRBV7-2 to TRBJ2-7; D is tentatively TRBD1 or TRBD2 (5 bases each). This CDR3 has 14 amino acids. CDR1 SGHTA and CDR2 FQGNSA come from the germline V gene. V lost 5 bases and J lost 2, with 13 bases in between. The CDR3 sequence is CASSNRDGPYEQYF. In DNA form, the CDR3 reads TGTGCCAGCAGCAACCGGGACGGACCCTACGAGCAGTACTTC.

With regard to this clonotype: This could be a read error, since a much larger clone is one nucleotide away. V usage is TRBV12-3 or TRBV12-4 and J usage is TRBJ2-3; D is tentatively TRBD1 or TRBD2 (5 bases each). V was shortened by 7 bases and J by 0 bases, with 11 bases between the two germline ends. This CDR3 contains 14 residues. CDR3 sequence: CASKMGRSTDTQYF. The CDR3 DNA sequence: TGTGCCAGCAAAATGGGACGGAGCACAGATACGCAGTATTTT.

This clonotype was seen ten or more times. The genes are TRBV9 and TRBJ2-5, with a tentative D call TRBD2 (6 bases). Trimming cost V 4 bases and J 1 base, with 11 bases left between them. The CDR3 runs 14 residues. Germline V gene lookup returns CDR1 SGDLS and CDR2 YYNGEE. The CDR3 loop reads CASSNRDSQETQYF. CDR3 in DNA: TGTGCCAGCAGCAACCGGGACTCCCAAGAGACCCAGTACTTC.

In its sample, this clonotype was seen many times. The V call is TRBV10-3, the J call TRBJ2-1; D ambiguous. The length of the CDR3 is 12 residues. Looked up from germline, CDR1 is ENHRY and CDR2 is SYGVKD. V was cut by 8 bases and J by 3 bases, with 8 bases left in between. CDR3 sequence (DNA): TGTGCCATCGGCCCTGACTACAATGAGCAGTTCTTC. Protein: CAIGPDYNEQFF.

The chain joins TRBV6-2 or TRBV6-3 to TRBJ2-2; tentative D call: TRBD2 (6 bases). This CDR3 has 16 residues. CDR1 is MNHEY and CDR2 is SVGEGT in the germline V gene. Trimming removed 6 bases at V and 5 bases at J, with 19 bases between. CDR3 bases: TGTGCCAGCAGCTCCATCTCTAGCGCCAGTACCGGGGAGCTGTTTTTT. It is translated as CASSSISSASTGELFF.

Worth noting for this clonotype: This clone may be a read error of a much larger clone one base away. This chain uses TRBV14 with TRBJ2-1; 8 bases match TRBD1. CDR1 SGHDN and CDR2 FVKESK come from the germline V gene. The CDR3 has 12 amino acids. The CDR3 DNA reads as TGTACCAGCAGCCACCGGACAGGGAAGCAGTTCTTC. Residues: CTSSHRTGKQFF.